Listed below are T cell receptor beta chains from one sample, sequenced in a study of cytomegalovirus exposure and HLA in healthy donors. Measured with immunoSEQ multiplex PCR; TCRdb has only the in-frame clones, and not every one. The sample has around 110,000 clones, over 70% seen once. The sample taken for sequencing was PBMCs. These receptors all stem from a man aged 30 to 45 in good health and CMV-seronegative. Each CDR3 is given with its conserved first and last residue. The D gene is left open where the match is weak. Clone size, where shown, is once, few, many, or a class for clones that have expanded.

TRBV7-6	TRBD1	once	TRBJ1-2	TGTGCCAGCAGCTTAGGACAGGGGGCCTATGGCTACACCTTC	CASSLGQGAYGYTF
TRBV6-1	NA	NA	TRBJ1-2	TGTGCCAGCGCAGAGCACGGAGCTAACTATGGCTACACCTTC	CASAEHGANYGYTF
TRBV30	NA	NA	TRBJ1-2	TGTGCCTGGGCGCAGGGTTACGGCTATGGCTACACCTTC	CAWAQGYGYGYTF
TRBV9	NA	NA	TRBJ1-1	TGTGCCAGCAGCGTATTCGAGGGGGATGAAGCTTTCTTT	CASSVFEGDEAFF
TRBV30	TRBD1	NA	TRBJ1-2	TGTGCCTGGGTCCCGGGGGACAGCGCTTTCCAGGGCTACACCTTC	CAWVPGDSAFQGYTF
TRBV4-1	TRBD2	NA	TRBJ2-5	TGCGCCAGCAGGAGACTAGCGGGAGTGGAGACCCAGTACTTC	CASRRLAGVETQYF
TRBV18	NA	NA	TRBJ2-7	TGTGCCAGCTCACCAAGCAGCAGGGATAGCGAGCAGTACTTC	CASSPSSRDSEQYF
TRBV28	TRBD1	NA	TRBJ2-4	TGTGCCAGCAGCGGACAGGGGGCGTCCAAAAACATTCAGTACTTC	CASSGQGASKNIQYF
TRBV9	TRBD2	NA	TRBJ2-7	TGTGCCAGCAGCCCTCGGGGTAGCGGGAGGGGGGACCACGAGCAGTACTTC	CASSPRGSGRGDHEQYF
TRBV2	NA	NA	TRBJ1-5	TGTGCCAGCGGGTATTACGGGGGAGGGAGCAATCAGCCCCAGCATTTT	CASGYYGGGSNQPQHF
TRBV5-1	NA	NA	TRBJ1-1	TGCGCCAGCAGCTTGGGGGCCAACACTGAAGCTTTCTTT	CASSLGANTEAFF
TRBV11-2	NA	NA	TRBJ2-7	TGTGCCAGCAGCTTAGGAGTTTTTCCCTACGAGCAGTACTTC	CASSLGVFPYEQYF
TRBV28	TRBD2	NA	TRBJ2-3	TGTGCCAGCAGTTCCCTGGGAGCGGGGGGGGCAGATACGCAGTATTTT	CASSSLGAGGADTQYF
TRBV6-6	TRBD1	NA	TRBJ1-1	TGTGCCAGCAGTTACGCAATGACAGGGATCACTGAAGCTTTCTTT	CASSYAMTGITEAFF
TRBV27	TRBD2	few	TRBJ2-5	TGTGCCAGCAGTTCCGGGACGGGGGGAGAGACCCAGTACTTC	CASSSGTGGETQYF
TRBV18	TRBD1	NA	TRBJ1-1	TGTGCCAGCTCACCGACAGGGGTAGACACTGAAGCTTTCTTT	CASSPTGVDTEAFF
TRBV29-1	NA	once	TRBJ2-5	TGCAGCGTCCCACTACCTCCTTTTGAGACCCAGTACTTC	CSVPLPPFETQYF
TRBV29-1	NA	NA	TRBJ2-4	TGCAGCGTTGCTCAGCGTCTAGCCAAAAACATTCAGTACTTC	CSVAQRLAKNIQYF
TRBV29-1	NA	NA	TRBJ1-1	TGCAGCGTTGGTGAGGGTACCGGGACTGAAGCTTTCTTT	CSVGEGTGTEAFF
TRBV7-9	TRBD1	once	TRBJ2-5	TGTGCCAGCAGCCGACAGGGGATTCAAGAGACCCAGTACTTC	CASSRQGIQETQYF
TRBV2	TRBD1	NA	TRBJ1-2	TGTGCCAGCAGTAAGGACAGGGATAATGGCTACACCTTC	CASSKDRDNGYTF
TRBV9	TRBD1	NA	TRBJ2-6	TGTGCCAGCAGCACCACAGGGGACGGGGCCAACGTCCTGACTTTC	CASSTTGDGANVLTF
TRBV10-3	TRBD2	NA	TRBJ2-7	TGTGCCATCAGCGACTTGACTAGCGGACTCTCCTACGAGCAGTACTTC	CAISDLTSGLSYEQYF
TRBV6-5	NA	NA	TRBJ1-1	TGTGCCAGCAGTTCGACAGTTAACACTGAAGCTTTCTTT	CASSSTVNTEAFF
TRBV6-6	TRBD1	NA	TRBJ2-7	TGTGCCAGCAGACCCGGGACAGGCCTCTCCTACGAGCAGTACTTC	CASRPGTGLSYEQYF
TRBV6-5	TRBD1	NA	TRBJ1-2	TGTGCCAGCACAGAACAGGGGGCTCACTATGGCTACACCTTC	CASTEQGAHYGYTF
TRBV7-9	NA	few	TRBJ2-7	TGTGCCAGCAGCTCCGGGAGAGATACATACGAGCAGTACTTC	CASSSGRDTYEQYF
TRBV30	NA	NA	TRBJ2-5	TGTGCCTGGAAGGGCGGGGTGCTGATAAACCAAGAGACCCAGTACTTC	CAWKGGVLINQETQYF
TRBV6-5	NA	NA	TRBJ2-1	TGTGCCAGCCGGGGTTACAATGAGCAGTTCTTC	CASRGYNEQFF
TRBV19	NA	once	TRBJ1-5	TGTGCCAGTAGTTACCGGGACACTAATCAGCCCCAGCATTTT	CASSYRDTNQPQHF
TRBV19	TRBD1	NA	TRBJ2-7	TGTGCCACCACACCGAGGGGACAGGGTTACGAGCAGTACTTC	CATTPRGQGYEQYF
TRBV6-1	NA	few	TRBJ1-2	TGTGCCAGCAGCCCCAGGGGAGGCTACACCTTC	CASSPRGGYTF
TRBV11-2	TRBD2	once	TRBJ2-5	TGTGCCAGCAGCTTTGGGGCCCTAGCGGGGGTGGTAGAGACCCAGTACTTC	CASSFGALAGVVETQYF
TRBV28	TRBD1	NA	TRBJ2-7	TGTGCCAGCAGCCCGGGACAGAGGGAATCCTACGAGCAGTACTTC	CASSPGQRESYEQYF
TRBV7-6	TRBD2	NA	TRBJ2-7	TGTGCCAGCAGCTTAGTCGCTGGACTAGCCCCCTACGAGCAGTACTTC	CASSLVAGLAPYEQYF
TRBV6-1	TRBD1	few	TRBJ1-5	TGTGCCAGCAGTGAAGACAGGGGCCAGCATTTT	CASSEDRGQHF
TRBV19	NA	few	TRBJ1-3	TGTGCCAGTAGTCCCTTGGGTCAGGACACCATATATTTT	CASSPLGQDTIYF
TRBV6-5	NA	NA	TRBJ2-5	TGTGCCAGCAGCACCCGGGACTACCAAGAGACCCAGTACTTC	CASSTRDYQETQYF
TRBV4-1	TRBD2	NA	TRBJ2-2	TGCGCCAGCAGCCAAGATCCAAGCGGGGGGAACACCGGGGAGCTGTTTTTT	CASSQDPSGGNTGELFF
TRBV6-1	NA	NA	TRBJ2-7	TGTGCCAGCAGGGAGGGTGCGGGTGGCGCCTACGAGCAGTACTTC	CASREGAGGAYEQYF
TRBV29-1	TRBD2	NA	TRBJ2-1	TGCAGCGTCCCTCCCGATCAGCGGGGGCCGTGGAATGAGCAGTTCTTC	CSVPPDQRGPWNEQFF
TRBV19	TRBD1	NA	TRBJ1-1	TGTGCCAGTAGCGCGAGGGGGCGGGATGAAGCTTTCTTT	CASSARGRDEAFF
TRBV6-1	NA	NA	TRBJ1-2	TGTGCCATAGAACTGGGGTCCGGGGAGGACGGCTACACCTTC	CAIELGSGEDGYTF
TRBV11-2	NA	NA	TRBJ1-2	TGTGCCAGCAGCTTAGGGGTGAGGTATGGCTACACCTTC	CASSLGVRYGYTF
TRBV4-1	NA	NA	TRBJ2-7	TGCGCCAGCAGCCAAGAGTCCCGGACTACCCACTACGAGCAGTACTTC	CASSQESRTTHYEQYF
TRBV7-6	NA	NA	TRBJ2-5	TGTGCCAGCAGCACACACCAGACCCAGTACTTC	CASSTHQTQYF
TRBV6-5	TRBD1	once	TRBJ1-5	TGTGCCAGCAGCCCCTTGACAGGGCGGAATCAGCCCCAGCATTTT	CASSPLTGRNQPQHF
TRBV5-1	NA	NA	TRBJ1-2	TGCGCCAGCAGCTTGGAGGATAGGAGCGGGTTTACCTATGGCTACACCTTC	CASSLEDRSGFTYGYTF
TRBV30	NA	NA	TRBJ2-7	TGTGCCTGGAGTGTGGAGTTCTACGAGCAGTACTTC	CAWSVEFYEQYF
TRBV7-2	TRBD2	NA	TRBJ2-1	TGTGCCAGCAGCTTGCAAGCGGGAGGGTACAATGAGCAGTTCTTC	CASSLQAGGYNEQFF
TRBV27	NA	NA	TRBJ2-7	TGTGCCAGCAGGATAAACGTGATCAGCGAGCAGTACTTC	CASRINVISEQYF
TRBV9	TRBD1	NA	TRBJ1-1	TGTGCCAGCAGCGCCGGGACAGGGCGGTACACTGAAGCTTTCTTT	CASSAGTGRYTEAFF
TRBV19	NA	NA	TRBJ1-5	TGTGCCAGTAGTATTTTAGTAGTCCAGGGCAATCAGCCCCAGCATTTT	CASSILVVQGNQPQHF
TRBV15	TRBD1	NA	TRBJ2-5	TGTGCCACCAGCAGCCCCCGGGACAGGGGAGAGACCCAGTACTTC	CATSSPRDRGETQYF
TRBV7-9	TRBD1	NA	TRBJ1-1	TGTGCCAGCAGCCGCACGGACAGGGGACAGTTCACTGAAGCTTTCTTT	CASSRTDRGQFTEAFF